This T cell receptor beta chain was documented in a study of regulatory T cells in long-lasting Graves disease. The CDR3 extends over 13 amino acids. The V and J ends lost 6 bases and 10 bases respectively, with 13 bases between them. Per germline, CDR1 MNHNS and CDR2 SASEGT. Assembly of TCR beta libraries relied on iRepertoire HTBI primers together with Arm-PCR of CDR3 regions. From the multiplex PCR reads, TCRdb called clonotypes with MiXCR, one entry per CDR3 protein. This table holds some 220,000 distinct CDR3 sequences, less than 20% found once. This clonotype came up many times. The time point was: newly diagnosed GD, antithyroid drugs for less than 3 months. Researchers made the TCR library from RNA that was extracted from PBMCs. These same records also appear under a second study, on T cells in Graves' hyperthyroidism and ophthalmopathy. That study adds: Patients having uncontrolled infection, another autoimmune disease, pregnancy or lactation were not included.

J is TRBJ1-6 and V is TRBV6-1; TRBD1 might be the D (6 bases). The specimen comprised peripheral blood mononuclear cells (PBMCs), sampled at new diagnosis, from a patient treated with antithyroid drugs. This sequence originates from a woman aged 25 to 39 with Graves disease. CDR3: CASRAQGSSPLHF. The CDR3 DNA reads as TGTGCCAGCAGGGCACAGGGAAGCTCACCCCTCCACTTT.